This T cell receptor (beta chain) stems from a study of blood T cell repertoires in COVID-19. Study context: PBMCs, B-cell-depleted T cells, or T cells were the source of the cDNA or gDNA that made up the material.

Assay: immunoSEQ multiplex PCR; the TCRdb copy retains only in-frame clones and omits some. The table records about 330,000 clones, about 92% of them present only once. The study recruited people aged roughly 18 to 100 years across about two dozen US areas. Germline loops: CDR1 SGHRS, CDR2 YFSETQ. The length of the CDR3 is 17 residues. V gave up 4 bases and J gave up 0 bases; unmatched junction bases: 13. Sample: PBMCs or T cells enriched from blood (not recorded which). This receptor was obtained from a woman in her 30s who had recovered from COVID-19. J is TRBJ2-7 and V is TRBV5-1, with 7 bases lining up with TRBD1. In nucleotides, the CDR3 is TGCGCCAGCAGCGAGGACAGGTTAACTTCTTTCTCCTACGAGCAGTACTTC. The encoded protein is CASSEDRLTSFSYEQYF.